This entry lists 14 T cell receptor beta chains sequenced from one sample in a study of vaccination effects on CD4 cells after COVID-19. Generated by immunoSEQ multiplex PCR, the TCRdb table keeps only in-frame clones and is missing some. The profile covers 25,000 to 35,000 clones, with approximately 72% appearing a single time and under 12% taken by the ten largest. Their specific antigens are unknown. Antigen-specific CD4+ T cell clonotypes were called by their expansion after viral peptide-pool culture in ViraFEST. Culture proceeded for 9 to 11 days, and CD4+ T cells were then isolated. Nobody among the vaccine recipients had prior SARS-CoV-2 infection (nucleocapsid antibodies were negative). This specimen consisted of CD4+ T cells from PBMCs cultured with SARS-CoV-2 spike peptides, obtained before COVID-19 vaccination. Receptors were obtained from a human donor who received a COVID-19 vaccine.

J is TRBJ2-7 and V is TRBV4-1, with D uncertain. The ends were cut back, 3 bases at V and 1 base at J, with 10 bases in the middle. The CDR3 spans 14 residues. Looked up from germline, CDR1 is MGHRA and CDR2 is YSYEKL. CDR3 residues: CASSHPAVSYEQYF. The CDR3 nucleotides are TGCGCCAGCAGCCACCCCGCAGTTTCCTACGAGCAGTACTTC.

The chain has TRBV19 and TRBJ2-7; D possibly corresponds to TRBD1 (5 bases). Germline CDR1 reads LNHDA; CDR2 reads SQIVND (reference sequence). CDR3 length: 13 amino acids. The V end was cut by 6 bases, the J end by 5 bases, with 14 bases between. CDR3 sequence: CASRDDSIHEQYF. The CDR3 DNA reads TGTGCCAGTAGGGACGACAGTATCCACGAGCAGTACTTC.

The J gene is TRBJ1-1, the V gene TRBV3-1 (or the pseudogene TRBV3-2), with TRBD1 matching 7 bases. V shed 2 bases, J shed 1 base, and the junction held 10 bases outside the gene matches. The CDR3 is 17 residues long. Germline assignment: CDR1 LGHDT and CDR2 YNNKEL (reference sequence). The CDR3 region has the DNA TGTGCCAGCAGCCAACCGCCCAGGGACAGCTCGAACACTGAAGCTTTCTTT. It yields the protein CASSQPPRDSSNTEAFF.

The chain couples TRBV25-1 to TRBJ1-3; no clear D gene. The CDR3 consists of 15 residues. Germline loops: CDR1 MGHDK, CDR2 SYGVNS. Trimming shortened V by 5 bases and J by 3 bases, and 14 bases separated the two germline ends. The CDR3 protein is CASSTPSGVGNTIYF. The CDR3 DNA reads TGTGCCAGCAGTACCCCGTCAGGCGTTGGAAACACCATATATTTT.

The chain has TRBV28 and TRBJ1-5; 11 bases fit TRBD1. CDR1 and CDR2 (germline): MDHEN, SYDVKM. The CDR3 loop spans 18 amino acids. With 5 bases clipped from V and 5 bases from J, the junction kept 14 bases outside the gene matches. DNA for the CDR3: TGTGCCAGCAGTGGGCCTCCGGGACAGGGGGTGCCCCATCAGCCCCAGCATTTT. This gives the protein CASSGPPGQGVPHQPQHF.

This chain connects TRBV7-9 to TRBJ2-5, with D possibly matching TRBD1 (6 bases). Germline V gene sequence: CDR1 SEHNR, CDR2 FQNEAQ (reference sequence). The CDR3 length is 14 residues. V was trimmed by 5 bases and J by 4 bases, leaving 14 bases between them. The DNA for the CDR3 is TGTGCCAGCAGCCCGCGAACAGGGAGAGAGACCCAGTACTTC. Encoded protein: CASSPRTGRETQYF.

The rearrangement links TRBV6-5 to TRBJ2-3; D may be TRBD1 or TRBD2 (5 bases each). The CDR3 is 16 residues long. The ends were cut back, 3 bases at V and 0 bases at J, with 13 bases in the middle. Germline CDR1 reads MNHEY; CDR2 reads SVGAGI. This CDR3 reads CASSYGAGASTDTQYF. The CDR3 DNA reads TGTGCCAGCAGTTATGGGGCGGGCGCGAGCACAGATACGCAGTATTTT.

This chain links TRBV4-1 with TRBJ2-7; 7 bases map to TRBD2. Trimming at V came to 4 bases and at J to 0 bases, leaving 6 bases not matched to a gene. The CDR3 has 15 residues. CDR1 MGHRA and CDR2 YSYEKL come from the germline V gene. CDR3 sequence reads: CASSLSLALSYEQYF. The CDR3 region has the DNA TGCGCCAGCAGCCTATCACTAGCGCTCTCCTACGAGCAGTACTTC.

This clone has only one observation. CDR3 sequence: CASSPLGVDSPLHF. CDR3 DNA: TGTGCCAGTAGTCCCCTTGGGGTGGACTCACCCCTCCACTTT. The chain carries TRBV19 and TRBJ1-6; no clear D gene. Per the germline V gene, CDR1 is LNHDA and CDR2 is SQIVND (reference sequence). The CDR3 is 14 amino acids. Trimming left V 5 bases short and J 10 bases short, with 15 bases between.

CDR3 residues: CADGGGYDSGANVLTF. In DNA form, the CDR3 reads TGCGCCGACGGAGGGGGCTACGACTCTGGGGCCAACGTCCTGACTTTC. V gene TRBV23-1 combines with J gene TRBJ2-6, with a weak D call TRBD1 (7 bases). TRBV23-1 is given ORF status, its function remaining uncertain. CDR3 length equals 16 residues. The V gene lost 11 bases and the J gene lost 0 bases, with 17 bases spanning the gap.

The V and J genes are TRBV5-1 and TRBJ1-2; TRBD1 might be the D (6 bases). V was pared by 2 bases and J by 13 bases, with 21 bases between. CDR1 and CDR2 from the germline V gene are SGHRS and YFSETQ. This CDR3 is 14 amino acids long. This chain's CDR3 is CASSFSTDSSSGTF. DNA for the CDR3: TGCGCCAGCAGCTTCTCAACGGACAGTTCATCGGGCACCTTC.

The CDR3 is CAIFVRRDSETQYF. CDR3 in DNA: TGTGCCATCTTCGTCAGGCGGGACTCAGAGACCCAGTACTTC. This chain uses TRBV10-3 with TRBJ2-5, with D possibly being TRBD2 (6 bases). Germline assignment: CDR1 ENHRY and CDR2 SYGVKD. The germline V and J ends were trimmed by 8 bases and 4 bases, with 17 bases remaining between them. The CDR3 spans 14 residues.

The V and J genes are TRBV12-5 and TRBJ1-1; D remains ambiguous. Germline V gene sequence: CDR1 LGHNT, CDR2 FRNRAP. The CDR3 totals 13 residues. Trimming cost V 1 base and J 1 base, with 4 bases left between them. DNA for the CDR3: TGTGCTAGTGGTTTGGACAGGAACACTGAAGCTTTCTTT. It codes for CASGLDRNTEAFF.

V is TRBV12-5 and J is TRBJ1-1; 9 bases are shared with TRBD1. Looked up from germline, CDR1 is LGHNT and CDR2 is FRNRAP. This CDR3 is built from 16 residues. Trimming removed 0 bases from V and 1 base from J; junction bases left unmatched: 3. The DNA of the CDR3 is TGTGCTAGTGGTTTGGTACTGACAGGGGGGAACACTGAAGCTTTCTTT. Encoded protein: CASGLVLTGGNTEAFF.